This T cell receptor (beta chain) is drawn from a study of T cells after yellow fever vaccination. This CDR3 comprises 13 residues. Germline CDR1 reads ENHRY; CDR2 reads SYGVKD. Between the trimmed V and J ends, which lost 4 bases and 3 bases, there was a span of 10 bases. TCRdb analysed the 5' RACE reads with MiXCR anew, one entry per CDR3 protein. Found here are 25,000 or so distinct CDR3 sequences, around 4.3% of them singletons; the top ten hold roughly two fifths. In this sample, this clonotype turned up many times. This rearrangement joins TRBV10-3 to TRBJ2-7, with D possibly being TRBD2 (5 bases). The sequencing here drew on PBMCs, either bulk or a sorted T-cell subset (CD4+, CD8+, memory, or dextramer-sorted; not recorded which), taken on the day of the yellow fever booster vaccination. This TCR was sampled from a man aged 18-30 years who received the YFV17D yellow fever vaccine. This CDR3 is CAISGETNYEQYV. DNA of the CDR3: TGTGCCATCAGTGGGGAGACTAACTACGAGCAGTACGTC.